This TCR beta chain was sequenced in a study of graft-versus-host responses after intestinal transplantation. Sequencing was performed with immunoSEQ multiplex PCR; in TCRdb, only in-frame clones are kept and a portion is missing. The profile shows under 75,000 clones, around 90% of them singletons. The graft tissue was processed, and this released both intraepithelial and lamina propria lymphocytes. Germline values: CDR1 SGDLS, CDR2 YYNGEE. The CDR3 runs 13 residues. Deletions cut 2 bases from V and 1 base from J, with 6 bases between. Sequences were derived from ileum tissue, sampled around 350 days after transplant. The TCR comes from a human patient who received an intestinal transplant, so some T cells may come from the graft donor. The chain couples TRBV9 to TRBJ1-1; D not certain. Here the CDR3 DNA reads TGTGCCAGCAGCGTCCTTACGAACACTGAAGCTTTCTTT. Residues: CASSVLTNTEAFF.